These T cell receptor beta chains were read from a single sample in a study of Ad26.COV2.S vaccination and SARS-CoV-2 variants. The table came from immunoSEQ multiplex PCR; TCRdb's copy has only in-frame clones and leaves some out. In the table there are approximately 340,000 clones, roughly 81% of which are singletons. The material sequenced was peripheral blood, taken in a trial of Ad26.COV2.S vaccine versus placebo. The receptors were gathered from a person aged 18 to 65 who received the Ad26.COV2.S COVID-19 vaccine or a placebo. Each CDR3 is given with its conserved first and last residue. Fields, in order: V gene, J gene, clone size, D gene, CDR3 DNA, CDR3 protein. The D gene is left open where the match is weak. A clone size is listed for some rows: how often the clone was seen (once, few, many), or a class if it is expanded.

>TRBV27|TRBJ1-2|.|.
TGTGCCAGCAGTTTATTTTCAGCAGTACACTATGGCTACACCTTC
CASSLFSAVHYGYTF
>TRBV5-1|TRBJ1-2|.|TRBD1
TGCGCCAGCAGCCACGGGACAGAGTATAACTATGGCTACACCTTC
CASSHGTEYNYGYTF
>TRBV28|TRBJ2-2|.|.
TGTGCCAGCAGTCGAACAGCGCGGCCCGGGGAGCTGTTTTTT
CASSRTARPGELFF
>TRBV20-1|TRBJ2-1|.|.
TGCAGTGCTGTTTATTTGGATGAGCAGTTCTTC
CSAVYLDEQFF
>TRBV3-1/TRBV3-2|TRBJ2-7|.|.
TGTGCCAGCAGCCCAACAGGGAACGAGGGCGAGCAGTACTTC
CASSPTGNEGEQYF
>TRBV29-1|TRBJ1-2|.|.
TGCAGCGTTGAGTCGGCTGCTAACTATGGCTACACCTTC
CSVESAANYGYTF
>TRBV5-8|TRBJ1-4|.|.
TGTGCCAGCAGCCCAGGACAAGGTAGTAATGAAAAACTGTTTTTT
CASSPGQGSNEKLFF
>TRBV24-1|TRBJ2-2|.|.
TGTGCCACCAGTGCGGGACGGAGGGAGTACGGGGAGCTGTTTTTT
CATSAGRREYGELFF
>TRBV27|TRBJ1-3|.|.
TGTGCCTCATCAGGGGCCGGAAACACCATATATTTT
CASSGAGNTIYF
>TRBV10-3|TRBJ1-5|.|.
TGTGCCATAGGGACCGTAAATCAGCCCCAGCATTTT
CAIGTVNQPQHF
>TRBV4-3|TRBJ1-5|few|.
TGCGCCAGCAGCCAAGATCGTGGGGGGGATAGCAATCAGCCCCAGCATTTT
CASSQDRGGDSNQPQHF
>TRBV7-9|TRBJ1-5|few|.
TGTGCCAGCAGGGGGCCGGGTCAGCCCCAGCATTTT
CASRGPGQPQHF
>TRBV6-5|TRBJ2-3|.|.
TGTGCCAGCAGTTACCAACGGGTCGCTAGCACAGATACGCAGTATTTT
CASSYQRVASTDTQYF
>TRBV7-9|TRBJ1-6|.|.
TGTGCCAGCAGCCGAAACCCGGGACGACGCAATTCACCCCTCCACTTT
CASSRNPGRRNSPLHF
>TRBV5-1|TRBJ2-2|.|TRBD2
TGCGCCAGCAGCCTCGGACTAGCCAACGGCGGGGAGCTGTTTTTT
CASSLGLANGGELFF
>TRBV6-2/TRBV6-3|TRBJ2-7|.|.
TGTGCCAGCAGCCACCTCGGACTCATGTTGGGTAACGAGCAGTACTTC
CASSHLGLMLGNEQYF
>TRBV19|TRBJ1-2|.|.
TGTGCCAGTAGTATAAATTCGGGATATGGCTACACCTTC
CASSINSGYGYTF
>TRBV2|TRBJ1-5|few|TRBD1
TGTGCCAGCAGGGGACAGAGTAGCAATCAGCCCCAGCATTTT
CASRGQSSNQPQHF
>TRBV18|TRBJ1-4|.|.
TGTGCCAGCTCACCATCGGTACCGCCTGAAAAACTGTTTTTT
CASSPSVPPEKLFF
>TRBV19|TRBJ1-5|.|.
TGTGCCAGTAGTATTGGGGCAGCTTCGGGGAGGCCCCAGCATTTT
CASSIGAASGRPQHF
>TRBV3-1/TRBV3-2|TRBJ2-4|.|.
TGTGCCAGCAGCCAAGTGGGGGACCTAGCCAAAAACATTCAGTACTTC
CASSQVGDLAKNIQYF
>TRBV6-5|TRBJ2-5|.|TRBD1
TGTGCCAGCAGTTACTCCGACAGGGGTCCAGAGACCCAGTACTTC
CASSYSDRGPETQYF
>TRBV28|TRBJ2-7|.|TRBD1
TGTGCCAGCAGTAGACGGACAGGGAGCTACGAGCAGTACTTC
CASSRRTGSYEQYF
>TRBV1|TRBJ2-1|.|.
TGCACCAGCAGCCAAGACGGCAGCGGGAGGGCCTTCGAATACAATGAGCAGTTCTTC
CTSSQDGSGRAFEYNEQFF
>TRBV6-2/TRBV6-3|TRBJ1-1|.|TRBD1
TGTGCCAGCAGTCCCACAGGGGGCACTGAAGCTTTCTTT
CASSPTGGTEAFF
>TRBV11-2|TRBJ2-3|.|.
TGTGCCAGCAGAAATAGGTTCCAGGGAGATACGCAGTATTTT
CASRNRFQGDTQYF
>TRBV10-1|TRBJ2-3|.|.
TGCGCCCGCGCTCTAGATACGCAGTATTTT
CARALDTQYF
>TRBV5-1|TRBJ2-7|.|TRBD2
TGCGCCAGCAGCTTAGCGGGGGATTCCTCCTACGAGCAGTACTTC
CASSLAGDSSYEQYF
>TRBV10-3|TRBJ2-3|.|.
TGTGCCGCCTCAGGGGGGTGGACAGATACGCAGTATTTT
CAASGGWTDTQYF
>TRBV6-6|TRBJ2-5|.|TRBD2
TGTGCCAGCAGATCGACGACGACTAGCGGGGAAGAGACCCAGTACTTC
CASRSTTTSGEETQYF
>TRBV27|TRBJ1-5|.|.
TGTGCCAGCAGTTCATACAGCAATCAGCCCCAGCATTTT
CASSSYSNQPQHF
>TRBV19|TRBJ1-6|.|TRBD1
TGTGCCAGTAGTATAGGGACAGGTCCTGGGAGTTCACCCCTCCACTTT
CASSIGTGPGSSPLHF
>TRBV30|TRBJ2-5|once|.
TGTGCCTGGAGTGCGGGACCGGACTGGGAGACCCAGTACTTC
CAWSAGPDWETQYF
>TRBV7-2|TRBJ1-3|once|.
TGTGCCAGCAGCTTAAGGCACTCTGGAAACACCATATATTTT
CASSLRHSGNTIYF
>TRBV19|TRBJ2-1|.|TRBD1
TGTGCCAGTAGTAAGCGACAGGGGGTGAACAATGAGCAGTTCTTC
CASSKRQGVNNEQFF
>TRBV7-6|TRBJ2-7|.|TRBD1
TGTGCCAGCAGCTCAAAACAGGGGGCGTCCTTGGAGCAGTACTTC
CASSSKQGASLEQYF
>TRBV27|TRBJ2-1|.|TRBD1
TGTGCCAGCAGCAGGGACCAGCTTAGAATCGGACAGGGGTTGAATGAGCAGTTCTTC
CASSRDQLRIGQGLNEQFF
>TRBV5-1|TRBJ1-2|.|.
TGCGCCAGCAGCCGTTCCTCGACGGGGGGCGGTGATGGCTACACCTTC
CASSRSSTGGGDGYTF
>TRBV23-1|TRBJ1-2|.|.
TGCGCCAGCAGTCCCTCAAGGGGCGACCTTAGCTATGGCTACACCTTC
CASSPSRGDLSYGYTF
>TRBV7-9|TRBJ1-3|.|.
TGTGCCAGCAGCCCCCTGACAACTATCTCTGGAAACACCATATATTTT
CASSPLTTISGNTIYF
>TRBV24-1|TRBJ2-5|.|.
TGTGCCACCAGTGATTACGCGGGTCGAGAGACCCAGTACTTC
CATSDYAGRETQYF
>TRBV7-9|TRBJ2-2|.|.
TGTGCCAGCAGACCAATAGCGGCAGGAGGTAACACCGGGGAGCTGTTTTTT
CASRPIAAGGNTGELFF
>TRBV27|TRBJ2-7|.|.
TGTGCCAGCAGTTTATCGCGGGCTACCTATTCCTACGAGCAGTACTTC
CASSLSRATYSYEQYF
>TRBV3-1/TRBV3-2|TRBJ1-4|.|.
TGTGCCAGCAGCCATAATAAGCTGGAAAAACTGTTTTTT
CASSHNKLEKLFF
>TRBV18|TRBJ1-5|.|.
TGTGCCAGCTCACTTACAGGGTCTAGCAATCAGCCCCAGCATTTT
CASSLTGSSNQPQHF
>TRBV10-3|TRBJ1-1|.|TRBD1
TGTGCCATCAGTGAGTCGGGAGACAGGGTTTTCGCAGCTTTCTTT
CAISESGDRVFAAFF
>TRBV18|TRBJ2-5|.|TRBD2
TGTGCCAGCTCACCAATGGTAGCGGGTCAAGAGACCCAGTACTTC
CASSPMVAGQETQYF
>TRBV28|TRBJ2-3|.|.
TGTGCCAGCAGTTTATCGGGTACCACCGGGACTAGCACAGATACGCAGTATTTT
CASSLSGTTGTSTDTQYF
>TRBV21-1|TRBJ2-7|.|.
TGTGCCAGCAGCAAGCGGGGCGGGAGGGCCGTGTACGAGCAGTACTTC
CASSKRGGRAVYEQYF
>TRBV6-2/TRBV6-3|TRBJ2-3|.|TRBD1
TGTGCCAGCAGTCGACAGGGGGCTGTTGGCACAGATACGCAGTATTTT
CASSRQGAVGTDTQYF
>TRBV7-2|TRBJ2-7|.|TRBD1
TGTGCCAGCAGCTTAAATCGCCCGGGGAAAGGCGGGACAGGTCTCCGCTTC
CASSLNRPGKGGTGLRF
>TRBV20-1|TRBJ1-6|.|.
TGCAGTGCTAGTGGGGCATATAATTCACCCCTCCACTTT
CSASGAYNSPLHF
>TRBV11-3|TRBJ2-7|.|.
TGTGCCAGCAGCCCTAGTAGGGTGGGCGAGCAGTACTTC
CASSPSRVGEQYF
>TRBV28|TRBJ2-5|.|.
TGTGCCAGCAGCCCCCTCGGTTCCCGAGTCTCCCTGGGAGAGACCCAGTACTTC
CASSPLGSRVSLGETQYF
>TRBV27|TRBJ2-3|.|TRBD2
TGTGCCAGGACTAGCGGAACAGATACGCAGTATTTT
CARTSGTDTQYF
>TRBV5-1|TRBJ2-7|.|TRBD1
TGCGCCAGCAGCGGACAGGGGCCAACCTACGAGCAGTACTTC
CASSGQGPTYEQYF
>TRBV27|TRBJ2-7|.|TRBD1
TGTGCCAGCAGTCGTACCGGGACAGGGAGCTCCTACGAGCAGTACTTC
CASSRTGTGSSYEQYF